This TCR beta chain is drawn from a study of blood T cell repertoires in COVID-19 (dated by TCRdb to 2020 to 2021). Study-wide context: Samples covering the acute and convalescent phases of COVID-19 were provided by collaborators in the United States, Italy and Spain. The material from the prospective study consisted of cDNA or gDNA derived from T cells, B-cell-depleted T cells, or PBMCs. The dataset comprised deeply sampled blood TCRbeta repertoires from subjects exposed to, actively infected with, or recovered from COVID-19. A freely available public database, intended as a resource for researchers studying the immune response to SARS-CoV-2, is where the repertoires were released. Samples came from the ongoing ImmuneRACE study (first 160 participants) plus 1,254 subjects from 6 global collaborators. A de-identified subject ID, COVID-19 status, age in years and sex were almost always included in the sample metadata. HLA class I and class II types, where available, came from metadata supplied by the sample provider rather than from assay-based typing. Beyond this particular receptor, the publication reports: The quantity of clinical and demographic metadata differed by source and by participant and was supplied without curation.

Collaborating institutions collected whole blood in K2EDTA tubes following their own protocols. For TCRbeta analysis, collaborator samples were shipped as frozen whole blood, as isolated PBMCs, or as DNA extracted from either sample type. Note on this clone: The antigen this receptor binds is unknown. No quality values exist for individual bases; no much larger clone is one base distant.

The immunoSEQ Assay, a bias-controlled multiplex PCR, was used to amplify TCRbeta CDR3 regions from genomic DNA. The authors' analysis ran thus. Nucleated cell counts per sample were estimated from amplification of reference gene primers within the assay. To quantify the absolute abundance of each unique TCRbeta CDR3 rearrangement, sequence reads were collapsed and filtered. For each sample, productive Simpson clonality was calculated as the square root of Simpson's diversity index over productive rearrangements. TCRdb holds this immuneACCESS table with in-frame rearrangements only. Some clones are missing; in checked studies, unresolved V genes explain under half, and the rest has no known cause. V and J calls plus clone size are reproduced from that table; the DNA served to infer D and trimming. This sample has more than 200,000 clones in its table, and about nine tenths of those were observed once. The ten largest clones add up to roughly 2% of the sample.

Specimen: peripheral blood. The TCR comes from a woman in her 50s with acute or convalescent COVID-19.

CDR3 protein: CASSPPSFTGTQYF. Read as DNA, the sequence is TGTGCCAGCAGCCCCCCGTCGTTTACGGGGACCCAGTACTTC. Recombination connected TRBV6-2 or TRBV6-3 to TRBJ2-5, with the D gene not confidently named. There are 14 amino acids in the CDR3, from cysteine to phenylalanine inclusive. Kept here is only the CDR3 DNA, which spans 42 bases and is read in frame from base 1. As encoded in the germline V gene, CDR1 is MNHEY while CDR2 is SVGEGT. V sheds 6 bases and J sheds 7 bases, leaving 18 bases between their ends.